This TCR beta chain was observed in a study of read filtering for tumor transcriptome and immune sequencing. Looking at the study overall: R-ISS stage counts were 8 for I, around 17 for II, more than 5 for III. Study-level findings and limits: Dropping single-read clonotypes raised IR-seq and RNA-seq shared-clonotype correlation.

From 300 to 400 ng of RNA, a library with molecular barcoded alpha/delta and beta/gamma adaptors was made. MiXCR was run by TCRdb on the reads, yielding one entry per CDR3 protein. The sample carries 37,000 or so distinct CDR3 sequences, roughly 13% recorded once. A few counts support this clonotype. Its antigen is not identified. This sequence may be a read error, since a much larger clone differs from it by one base. V was shortened by 7 bases and J by 4 bases, with 7 bases between the two germline ends. The germline gives CDR1 MNHEY, CDR2 SVGAGI. The CDR3 length is 11 residues. This TCR came from a donor at least 40 years old with multiple myeloma. The V gene is TRBV6-5, the J gene TRBJ2-5; D uncertain. Sequences were obtained from a population of CD138-negative cells sorted from bone marrow. This CDR3 is CASTKRETQYF. For the CDR3, the DNA is TGTGCCAGCACCAAACGAGAGACCCAGTACTTC.